Described below is a single T cell receptor (beta chain) sequence and its context. The data were obtained in a study of blood T cell repertoires in COVID-19. The CDR3 is 14 amino acids. Trimming shortened V by 7 bases and J by 1 base, and 8 bases separated the two germline ends. Germline assignment: CDR1 MNHEY and CDR2 SVGAGI. Sequenced by immunoSEQ multiplex PCR; TCRdb stores in-frame clones only, minus some. The data contain under 50,000 clones, less than 85% of them singletons. Sequenced material: peripheral blood. J is TRBJ2-6 and V is TRBV6-5; D is unresolved. This receptor was identified in a man aged 50 to 60 with active COVID-19. For the CDR3, the DNA is TGTGCCAGCAATTTAGCTTCTGGGGCCAACGTCCTGACTTTC. The encoded protein is CASNLASGANVLTF.